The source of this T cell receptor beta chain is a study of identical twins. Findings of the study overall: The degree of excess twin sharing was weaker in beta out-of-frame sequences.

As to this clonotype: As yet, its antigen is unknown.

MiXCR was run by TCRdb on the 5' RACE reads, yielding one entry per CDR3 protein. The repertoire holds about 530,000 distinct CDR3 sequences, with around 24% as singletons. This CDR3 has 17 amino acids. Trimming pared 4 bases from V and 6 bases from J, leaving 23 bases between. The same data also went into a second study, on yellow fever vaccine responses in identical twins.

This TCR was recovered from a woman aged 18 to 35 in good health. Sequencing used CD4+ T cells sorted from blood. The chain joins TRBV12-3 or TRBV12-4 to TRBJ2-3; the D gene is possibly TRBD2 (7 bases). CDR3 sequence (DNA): TGTGCCAGCAGTTCCCTCCGAGGGGGGGCCCTGAGGGATACGCAGTATTTT. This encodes CASSSLRGGALRDTQYF.